Below, 18 T cell receptor beta chains from the same sample are listed, as sequenced in a study of molecular identifiers for immune sequencing clone quantification. TCRdb re-derived calls from the PCR reads in MiXCR, one entry per CDR3 protein. The repertoire holds under 800,000 distinct CDR3 sequences, with roughly 25% as singletons. Sequencing was performed on naive CD8+ T cells from blood, with Jurkat cell RNA spiked in. Subset reported: FACS-sorted CD8+CD4-CCR7+CD45RA+ naive T cells. Source of these receptors: a human donor in good health. Some libraries in this study had Jurkat cell RNA spiked in.

This clonotype has ten or more counts. The rearrangement uses TRBV5-1 and TRBJ1-6; possible D gene TRBD1, 5 bases. The CDR3 length is 17 residues. The germline gives CDR1 SGHRS, CDR2 YFSETQ. Trimming shortened V by 4 bases and J by 3 bases, and 17 bases separated the two germline ends. CDR3 sequence: CASSKTLQGRYNSPLHF. In DNA form, the CDR3 reads TGCGCCAGCAGCAAAACACTCCAGGGTCGCTATAATTCACCCCTCCACTTT.

V is TRBV20-1 and J is TRBJ2-1; 11 bases fit TRBD1. With V trimmed by 3 bases and J by 8 bases, 3 bases remained unmatched. The CDR3 is made up of 13 amino acids. Germline V gene sequence: CDR1 DFQATT, CDR2 SNEGSKA (reference sequence). The CDR3: CSARGQGGYEQFF. DNA for the CDR3: TGCAGTGCTAGGGGACAGGGGGGGTATGAGCAGTTCTTC.

In regard to this clonotype: A single base separates this from a much larger clone, so it may be a read error. The chain uses TRBV7-8 and TRBJ2-3; no clear D. Trimming pared 5 bases from V and 4 bases from J, leaving 13 bases between. Germline V gene lookup returns CDR1 SGHVS and CDR2 FQNEAQ. The CDR3 is 14 residues long. CDR3 region: CASSPSLLSDTQYF. The CDR3 DNA reads TGTGCCAGCAGCCCAAGTCTACTCTCAGATACGCAGTATTTT.

The V call is TRBV3-1, the J call TRBJ2-2; unclear D gene. The length of the CDR3 is 14 residues. Per the germline V gene, CDR1 is LGHDT and CDR2 is YNNKEL (reference sequence). Trimming removed 3 bases at V and 6 bases at J, with 11 bases between. CDR3 amino acids: CASSQAGPSGELFF. The CDR3 DNA is TGTGCCAGCAGCCAGGCCGGGCCCTCCGGGGAGCTGTTTTTT.

The V call is TRBV20-1, the J call TRBJ1-1; D not certain. This CDR3 has 13 residues. Germline CDR1 DFQATT, CDR2 SNEGSKA (reference sequence). V was shortened by 3 bases and J by 3 bases, with 11 bases between the two germline ends. CDR3 region: CSARSPADTEAFF. In DNA, the CDR3 is TGCAGTGCTAGGTCACCAGCGGACACTGAAGCTTTCTTT.

The chain joins TRBV30 to TRBJ1-2, with 8 bases fitting TRBD1. Losses at the gene ends were 5 bases for V and 5 bases for J; bases not matched to a gene: 10. The CDR3 has 14 amino acids. Per the germline V gene, CDR1 is GTSNPN and CDR2 is SVGIG (reference sequence). For the CDR3, the DNA is TGTGCCTGGTCCGACAGGGGTCGGGGGTATGGCTACACCTTC. Translation gives CAWSDRGRGYGYTF.

The chain combines TRBV11-2 with TRBJ2-5; D is perhaps TRBD1 or TRBD2 (5 bases each). The length of the CDR3 is 15 residues. The germline CDR1 and CDR2 sequences are SGHAT and FQNNGV. V dropped 1 base and J dropped 4 bases, with 13 bases sitting between them. CDR3 sequence reads: CASSLAPAGRETQYF. The CDR3 nucleotides read TGTGCCAGCAGCTTAGCCCCGGCAGGGAGAGAGACCCAGTACTTC.

This clonotype was counted ten times or more. V gene TRBV9 combines with J gene TRBJ2-7; the D gene could be TRBD1 or TRBD2 (5 bases each). The CDR3 has 15 amino acids. V was clipped by 2 bases and J by 2 bases, with 14 bases between them. Germline loops: CDR1 SGDLS, CDR2 YYNGEE. Written as DNA, the CDR3 is TGTGCCAGCAGCGTCCAACCGGGACCCCCCTACGAGCAGTACTTC. Protein sequence: CASSVQPGPPYEQYF.

Notes on this clonotype: One end of the junction varies from germline; a read error may be responsible. The genes are TRBV28 and TRBJ1-1; 9 nucleotides agree with TRBD1. Germline V CDR1 and CDR2: MDHEN, SYDVKM. The CDR3 runs to 13 residues. The CDR3 DNA sequence: TGTGCCAGCAGCTACAGGGGGCGCACTGAAGCTCTCTTT. It translates to CASSYRGRTEALF.

V and J are TRBV5-8 and TRBJ2-3, with TRBD2 matching over 15 bases. The V segment lost 0 bases and the J segment 0 bases; nucleotides outside the gene matches: 8. Germline V gene sequence: CDR1 SGHTS, CDR2 YDEGEE. This CDR3 region has 20 residues. The DNA of the CDR3 is TGTGCCAGCAGCTTGGCAGGACTAGCGGGAGGGCCCTCGAGCACAGATACGCAGTATTTT. It translates to CASSLAGLAGGPSSTDTQYF.

The chain links TRBV11-2 to TRBJ2-1; 8 bases are a match to TRBD2. The junction had 7 bases not matched to a gene; V was cut back by 6 bases and J by 6 bases. Germline CDR1 and CDR2: SGHAT and FQNNGV. The CDR3 has 14 residues. CDR3 sequence: CASRSVGRGNEQFF. CDR3 DNA sequence: TGTGCCAGCAGGTCTGTCGGGAGGGGCAATGAGCAGTTCTTC.

This clonotype appeared a few times. The chain couples TRBV6-2 or TRBV6-3 to TRBJ1-4; TRBD1 matches at 7 bases. Germline V gene data show CDR1 as MNHEY and CDR2 as SVGEGT. CDR3 length: 12 residues. After removal of 5 bases from V and 13 bases from J, the junction contained 7 bases not matched to a gene. The CDR3 protein is CASSARDRRLFF. The CDR3 bases are TGTGCCAGCAGTGCCAGGGACAGACGACTGTTTTTT.

This clonotype was detected many times. This rearrangement joins TRBV4-3 to TRBJ1-4; 8 bases align to TRBD1. Germline V gene data show CDR1 as LGHNA and CDR2 as YSLEER. The CDR3 sequence is 16 residues long. V trimming: 2 bases; J trimming: 3 bases; junction bases outside the gene matches: 5. The chain's CDR3 is CASSQFRQGSNEKLFF. Written as DNA, the CDR3 is TGCGCCAGCAGCCAATTCAGACAGGGGTCTAATGAAAAACTGTTTTTT.

This clonotype was observed at least ten times. V usage is TRBV20-1 and J usage is TRBJ1-1; D might be TRBD1 (5 bases). The CDR3 is 15 residues long. CDR1 is DFQATT and CDR2 is SNEGSKA in the germline V gene (reference sequence). Trimming cost V 3 bases and J 0 bases, with 14 bases left between them. The CDR3: CSASWVDSLNTEAFF. For the CDR3, the DNA is TGCAGTGCTAGTTGGGTTGACAGCCTGAACACTGAAGCTTTCTTT.

This clonotype has only a few counts. A junction end diverges from the germline sequence, so it may reflect a read error. The chain links TRBV5-3 to TRBJ2-1; 8 bases map to TRBD1. TRBV5-3 is an ORF, and what it does is uncertain. CDR3 length: 14 residues. CDR3 DNA: TGTGCCAGCAGCTTTAGTACAGGGGGCAATGAGCAGTTCTTC. Protein sequence: CASSFSTGGNEQFF.

This clonotype was counted many times. The chain recombines TRBV6-2 or TRBV6-3 with TRBJ2-7; D gene uncertain. Per the germline V gene, CDR1 is MNHEY and CDR2 is SVGEGT. Trimming left V 2 bases short and J 3 bases short, with 8 bases between. This CDR3 region has 13 residues. In DNA, the CDR3 is TGTGCCAGCAGTTACGCCCAGGTCTACGAGCAGTACTTC. Protein product: CASSYAQVYEQYF.

Notes on this clonotype: This may be a read error, as it is one base from a much larger clone. CDR3 protein: CARSQVHPGQGWETQYF. In DNA form, the CDR3 reads TGCGCCCGCAGCCAAGTGCATCCGGGACAGGGTTGGGAGACCCAGTACTTC. The chain uses TRBV4-3 and TRBJ2-5; 9 bases line up with TRBD1. Germline V gives CDR1 LGHNA, CDR2 YSLEER. This CDR3 is 17 amino acids long.

With respect to this clonotype: A much larger clonotype is one base distant, so this may be a read error. The genes are TRBV5-3 and TRBJ1-1; 7 bases match TRBD1. TRBV5-3 is designated an ORF whose function remains uncertain. The CDR3 is 14 amino acids. The CDR3, as DNA: TGTGCCAGCAGCTTTATACAGGGGAAAACTGAAGCTTTCTTT. Translated: CASSFIQGKTEAFF.